This note documents a single T cell receptor beta chain sequence. Its antigen is currently unknown. This specimen belongs to a study of OX40 agonist ivuxolimab in advanced cancers. Notes on the study in general: Among T cells, CD8+ cells averaged more expanded clones than CD4+ cells. Within 6 weeks, CD4+ and CD8+ blood T cells expanded clonally at 0.1 to 3.0 mg/kg.

Data came from immunoSEQ multiplex PCR; TCRdb stores just in-frame clones and leaves some out. The table shows about 46,000 clones, with roughly three quarters occurring only once. The source material was CD4+ or CD8+ T cells sorted from blood, sampled in a trial of the OX40 agonist ivuxolimab. The sequence was obtained from an adult with an advanced solid tumor such as melanoma, head and neck, liver or kidney cancer.

The CDR3 region is CASSPRRTGISTDTQYF. In DNA, the CDR3 is TGTGCCAGCAGCCCCCGGAGGACCGGGATTAGCACAGATACGCAGTATTTT. This chain uses TRBV9 with TRBJ2-3; possible D gene TRBD2, 5 bases. The V and J ends lost 4 bases and 0 bases respectively, with 18 bases between them. This CDR3 has 17 amino acids. CDR1 and CDR2 (germline): SGDLS, YYNGEE.